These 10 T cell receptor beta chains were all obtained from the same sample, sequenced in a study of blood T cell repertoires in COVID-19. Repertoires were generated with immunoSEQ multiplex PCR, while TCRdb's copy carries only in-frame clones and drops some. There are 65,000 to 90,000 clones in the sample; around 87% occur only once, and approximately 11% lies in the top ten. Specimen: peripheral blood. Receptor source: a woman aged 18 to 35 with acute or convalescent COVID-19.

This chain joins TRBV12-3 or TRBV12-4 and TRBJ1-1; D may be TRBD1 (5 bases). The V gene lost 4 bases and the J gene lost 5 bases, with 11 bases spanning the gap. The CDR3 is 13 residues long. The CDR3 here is CASSSQGVTEAFF. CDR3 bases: TGTGCCAGCAGTTCCCAAGGGGTTACTGAAGCTTTCTTT.

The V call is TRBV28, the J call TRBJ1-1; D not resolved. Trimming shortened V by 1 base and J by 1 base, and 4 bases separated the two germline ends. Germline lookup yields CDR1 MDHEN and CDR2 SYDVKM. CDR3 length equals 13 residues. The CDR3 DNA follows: TGTGCCAGCAGTTTATTTCGGAACACTGAAGCTTTCTTT. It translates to CASSLFRNTEAFF.

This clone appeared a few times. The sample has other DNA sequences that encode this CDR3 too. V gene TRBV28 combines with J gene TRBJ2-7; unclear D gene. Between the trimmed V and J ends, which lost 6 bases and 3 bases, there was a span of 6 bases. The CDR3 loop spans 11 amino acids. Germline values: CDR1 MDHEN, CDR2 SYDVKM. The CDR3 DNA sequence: TGTGCCAGCAGCCCAGGCTACGAGCAGTACTTC. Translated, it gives CASSPGYEQYF.

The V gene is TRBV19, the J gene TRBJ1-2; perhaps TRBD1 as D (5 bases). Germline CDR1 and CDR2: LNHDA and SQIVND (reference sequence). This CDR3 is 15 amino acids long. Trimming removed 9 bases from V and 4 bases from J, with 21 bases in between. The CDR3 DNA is TGTGCCAGCCGTGGGGCGGTCGACAGCTCCTATGGCTACACCTTC. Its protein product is CASRGAVDSSYGYTF. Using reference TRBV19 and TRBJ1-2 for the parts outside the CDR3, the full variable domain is DGGITQSPKYLFRKEGQNVTLSCEQNLNHDAMYWYRQDPGQGLRLIYYSQIVNDFQKGDIAEGYSVSREKKESFPLTVTSAQKNPTAFYLCASRGAVDSSYGYTFGSGTRLTVV.

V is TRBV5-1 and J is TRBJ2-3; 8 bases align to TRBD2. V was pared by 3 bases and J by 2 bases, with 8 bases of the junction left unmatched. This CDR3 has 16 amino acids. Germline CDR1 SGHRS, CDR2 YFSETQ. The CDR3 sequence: CASSSESGRVTDTQYF. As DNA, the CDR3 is TGCGCCAGCAGCTCAGAGAGCGGGAGAGTCACAGATACGCAGTATTTT.

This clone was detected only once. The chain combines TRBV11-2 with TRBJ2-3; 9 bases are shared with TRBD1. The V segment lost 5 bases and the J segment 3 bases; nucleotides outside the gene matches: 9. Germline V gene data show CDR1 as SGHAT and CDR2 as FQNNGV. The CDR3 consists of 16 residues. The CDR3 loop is CASSKNTGGGTDTQYF. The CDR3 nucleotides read TGTGCCAGCAGCAAAAACACAGGGGGCGGTACAGATACGCAGTATTTT.

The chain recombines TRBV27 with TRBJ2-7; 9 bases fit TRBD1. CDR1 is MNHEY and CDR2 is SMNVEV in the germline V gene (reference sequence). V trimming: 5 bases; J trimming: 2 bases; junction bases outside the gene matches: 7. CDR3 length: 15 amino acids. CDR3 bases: TGTGCCAGCAGTCCTACAGGGGGCAATCCCTACGAGCAGTACTTC. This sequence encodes CASSPTGGNPYEQYF.

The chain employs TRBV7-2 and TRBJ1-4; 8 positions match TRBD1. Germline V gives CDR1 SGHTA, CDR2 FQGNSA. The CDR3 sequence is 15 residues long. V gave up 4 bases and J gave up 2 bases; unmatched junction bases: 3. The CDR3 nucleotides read TGTGCCAGCAGCTCCAGGACAGGGACTAATGAAAAACTGTTTTTT. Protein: CASSSRTGTNEKLFF. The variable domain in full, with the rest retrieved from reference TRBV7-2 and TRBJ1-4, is GAGVSQSPSNKVTEKGKDVELRCDPISGHTALYWYRQSLGQGLEFLIYFQGNSAPDKSGLPSDRFSAERTGGSVSTLTIQRTQQEDSAVYLCASSSRTGTNEKLFFGSGTQLSVL.

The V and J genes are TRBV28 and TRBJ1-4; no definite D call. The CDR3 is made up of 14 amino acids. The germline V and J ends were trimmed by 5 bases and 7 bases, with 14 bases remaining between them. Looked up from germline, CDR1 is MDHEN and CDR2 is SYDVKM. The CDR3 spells CASSKEGFGEKLFF. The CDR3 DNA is TGTGCCAGCAGTAAAGAGGGTTTTGGTGAAAAACTGTTTTTT.

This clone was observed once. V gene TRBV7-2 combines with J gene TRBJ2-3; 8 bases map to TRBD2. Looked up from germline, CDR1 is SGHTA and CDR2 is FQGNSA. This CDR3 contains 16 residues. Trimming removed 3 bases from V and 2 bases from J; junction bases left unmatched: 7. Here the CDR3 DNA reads TGTGCCAGCAGCTTGAGGCTAGCGGGCGCCACAGATACGCAGTATTTT. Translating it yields CASSLRLAGATDTQYF.